Below are 28 T cell receptor beta chains sequenced from a single sample in a study of T cells in Graves' hyperthyroidism and ophthalmopathy (dated by TCRdb to the late 2010s). Libraries were constructed by multiplex PCR. TCRdb lists the instrument as Illumina HiSeq 2000. The TCR beta CDR3 regions were amplified from RNA transcripts. The first round of RT-PCR for the TCR CDR3 was performed with the HTBI primer set and the Qiagen OneStep RT-PCR kit. TCRdb ran its own pipeline on the public reads, namely fastp trimming at Q25 and MiXCR clone calling, and kept in-frame beta chains. Every CDR3 protein is listed once, alongside the most common genes and DNA of its rows. This sample lists about 740,000 distinct CDR3 sequences; approximately 15% were detected once. The ten largest clonotypes hold 9.5% to 13% of the sample. Sequencing was done on a sample of blood. These receptors all come from a woman under 30 with Graves' hyperthyroidism.

V is TRBV10-1 and J is TRBJ2-7; the D is unclear. CDR1 WNHNN and CDR2 SYGVQD come from the germline V gene (reference sequence). This CDR3 has 14 amino acids. V was cut by 0 bases and J by 6 bases, with 12 bases left in between. CDR3 nucleotides: TGCGCCAGCAGTGAGTCAGTGGGTGCACGCGAGCAGTACTTC. Residues: CASSESVGAREQYF.

This clonotype has a count of ten or more. The chain couples TRBV7-6 to TRBJ2-3; 11 nucleotides match TRBD2. From germline, CDR1 is SGHVS and CDR2 FNYEAQ. Trimming cost V 5 bases and J 2 bases; bases outside gene matches: 9. This CDR3 is 17 amino acids long. The CDR3 DNA is TGTGCCAGCAGCCGTCCGGGACTAGCGGCCACCACAGATACGCAGTATTTT. Its translation: CASSRPGLAATTDTQYF.

The table lists this clonotype with many counts. The genes are TRBV24-1 and TRBJ2-7; perhaps D is TRBD1 or TRBD2 (5 bases each). Trimming removed 3 bases from V and 2 bases from J, with 13 bases in between. This CDR3 is 15 amino acids long. The germline CDR1 and CDR2 sequences are KGHDR and SFDVKD. The CDR3 coding sequence is TGTGCCACCAGTGATGGGACGGGACGGCCCTACGAGCAGTACTTC. This translates into CATSDGTGRPYEQYF.

This clonotype was recorded a few times. The chain recombines TRBV13 with TRBJ2-1; 8 bases are shared with TRBD1. The CDR3 sequence is 16 residues long. From germline, CDR1 is PRHDT and CDR2 FYEKMQ (reference sequence). The V gene end was trimmed by 2 bases and the J gene end by 4 bases; junction bases not matched to a gene: 7. The CDR3 DNA sequence: TGTGCCAGCAGCTTACGGACAGGGCTTAGGTACAATGAGCAGTTCTTC. The encoded protein is CASSLRTGLRYNEQFF.

There are a few counts of this clonotype. The junction departs from the called germline gene at one end, perhaps through a read error. This sequence joins TRBV10-3 and TRBJ2-7, with D perhaps matching TRBD2 (5 bases). The CDR3 is made up of 15 amino acids. CDR1 and CDR2 from the germline V gene are ENHRY and SYGVKD. The CDR3 DNA follows: TGTACCATCAGTGAGTCGACGGGAATTGGCTACGAGCAGTACTTC. Its translation: CTISESTGIGYEQYF.

This clonotype was seen ten or more times. V gene TRBV3-1 combines with J gene TRBJ1-1; tentative D call: TRBD1 (5 bases). The germline V gene encodes CDR1 LGHDT and CDR2 YNNKEL (reference sequence). CDR3 length equals 13 residues. With 3 bases removed from V and 1 base from J, the gap between germline ends came to 6 bases. In DNA, the CDR3 is TGTGCCAGCAGCCATCAGGGGAACACTGAAGCTTTCTTT. Its protein product is CASSHQGNTEAFF.

This clonotype has a handful of counts. The CDR3 spells CASSLEGPGGTGELFF. For the CDR3, the DNA is TGTGCCAGCAGCTTAGAGGGGCCTGGGGGGACCGGGGAGCTGTTTTTT. V gene TRBV7-8 combines with J gene TRBJ2-2, with D possibly matching TRBD2 (6 bases). Trimming stripped 1 base from V and 5 bases from J, with 14 bases between. Germline V gene lookup returns CDR1 SGHVS and CDR2 FQNEAQ. This CDR3 has 16 residues.

This clonotype appeared many times. V is TRBV29-1 and J is TRBJ2-5; 10 bases line up with TRBD1. There are 13 residues in the CDR3. Per the germline V gene, CDR1 is SQVTM and CDR2 is ANQGSEA. After removal of 6 bases from V and 5 bases from J, the junction contained 6 bases not matched to a gene. The CDR3 sequence is CSVLGQGGETQYF. For the CDR3, the DNA is TGCAGCGTCCTCGGACAGGGGGGGGAGACCCAGTACTTC.

The chain uses TRBV27 and TRBJ2-7; TRBD1 agrees at 9 bases. CDR1 and CDR2 (germline): MNHEY, SMNVEV (reference sequence). V gave up 7 bases and J gave up 7 bases; unmatched junction bases: 11. The CDR3 is made up of 14 amino acids. The chain's CDR3 is CASKARDRAREQYF. The CDR3 bases are TGTGCCAGCAAAGCCCGGGACAGGGCGCGGGAGCAGTACTTC.

At least ten counts were recorded for this clonotype. The chain links TRBV5-1 to TRBJ2-2; TRBD1 matches 9 bases. The CDR3 is made up of 16 amino acids. V shed 4 bases, J shed 0 bases, and the junction held 4 bases outside the gene matches. Germline V gene data show CDR1 as SGHRS and CDR2 as YFSETQ. The CDR3 DNA sequence: TGCGCCAGCAGCCCTCGGACAGGGGCGAACACCGGGGAGCTGTTTTTT. It codes for CASSPRTGANTGELFF.

CDR3 sequence (DNA): TGTGCCAGCAGCTGGAGACTCCACAGTGAGCAGTTCTTC. It yields the protein CASSWRLHSEQFF. The chain recombines TRBV7-2 with TRBJ2-1, with D hard to call. V was clipped by 4 bases and J by 9 bases, with 13 bases between them. The CDR3 consists of 13 residues. CDR1 is SGHTA and CDR2 is FQGNSA in the germline V gene.

This clonotype was seen more than once but under ten times. This rearrangement joins TRBV13 to TRBJ1-2; 9 bases line up with TRBD1. Trimming cost V 5 bases and J 6 bases; bases outside gene matches: 10. The germline V gene has CDR1 PRHDT and CDR2 FYEKMQ (reference sequence). The CDR3 has 15 amino acids. The CDR3 region has the DNA TGTGCCAGCAGCCCCCGGGACAGGGTCAGGAATGGCTACACCTTC. Protein product: CASSPRDRVRNGYTF.

This chain connects TRBV28 to TRBJ2-7; 7 bases match TRBD2. CDR1 is MDHEN, CDR2 SYDVKM, per germline. V shed 4 bases and J 3 bases; nucleotides not matched to a gene: 0. The CDR3 sequence is 12 residues long. CDR3 nucleotide sequence: TGTGCCAGCAGTTGGGACTACTACGAGCAGTACTTC. Residues: CASSWDYYEQYF.

On this clonotype: This may be a read error, as it is one base from a much larger clone. The rearrangement links TRBV3-1 to TRBJ2-3; D gene uncertain. Trimming took off 7 bases at V and 11 bases at J, with 25 bases between the two ends. This CDR3 contains 15 residues. Germline V gene sequence: CDR1 LGHDT, CDR2 YNNKEL (reference sequence). CDR3 in amino acids: CASNLYSKPAEEQYF. The DNA for the CDR3 is TGTGCCAGCAACCTTTATTCGAAGCCCGCCGAGGAGCAGTATTTT.

A few counts support this clonotype. The chain joins TRBV4-2 to TRBJ2-7; 8 positions agree with TRBD2. The CDR3 contains 17 residues. V was pared by 1 base and J by 2 bases, with 10 bases of the junction left unmatched. In germline, CDR1 is LGHNA, CDR2 YNFKEQ. The DNA of the CDR3 is TGTGCCAGCAGCCAAGTAGCGGGAATCGGGCAGGCCTACGAGCAGTACTTC. It specifies CASSQVAGIGQAYEQYF.

The gene calls are TRBV11-2 and TRBJ2-1; 8 positions match TRBD2. This CDR3 is 16 amino acids long. V lost 5 bases to trimming and J lost 7 bases; unmatched junction nucleotides: 13. Germline-derived CDR1 and CDR2 are SGHAT and FQNNGV. Here the CDR3 DNA reads TGTGCCAGCAGCCAAGCAGCGGGAGCCCCTGAGAATGAGCAGTTCTTC. Protein product: CASSQAAGAPENEQFF.

This clonotype was seen more than once but under ten times. The chain is built from TRBV28 and TRBJ2-5, with D perhaps matching TRBD2 (6 bases). The CDR3 length is 14 residues. Germline V gene sequence: CDR1 MDHEN, CDR2 SYDVKM. V was trimmed by 3 bases and J by 4 bases, leaving 12 bases between them. CDR3 amino acids: CASSLEGFRETQYF. For the CDR3, the DNA is TGTGCCAGCAGTTTGGAGGGTTTCAGAGAGACCCAGTACTTC.

The chain is built from TRBV18 and TRBJ2-3; D is perhaps TRBD1 or TRBD2 (5 bases each). V lost 3 bases and J lost 6, with 22 bases in between. Per germline, CDR1 KGHSH and CDR2 LQKENI. This CDR3 is 17 amino acids long. DNA of the CDR3: TGTGCCAGCTCACCTCCCGGGGCGACACTAGGCGTGGATACGCAGTATTTT. Its protein is CASSPPGATLGVDTQYF.

In its sample, this clonotype was seen many times. This chain joins TRBV18 and TRBJ2-1; 10 positions agree with TRBD2. V was clipped by 1 base and J by 0 bases; unmatched bases: 6. CDR1 and CDR2 from the germline V gene are KGHSH and LQKENI. This CDR3 has 18 amino acids. The CDR3 bases are TGTGCCAGCTCACCACACCCTAGCGGGGGTCCCTCCTACAATGAGCAGTTCTTC. Its translation: CASSPHPSGGPSYNEQFF.

In this sample, this clonotype turned up many times. The V call is TRBV7-6, the J call TRBJ2-1, with D perhaps assigned TRBD1 or TRBD2 (5 bases each). V lost 3 bases and J lost 7, with 7 bases in between. Germline V gives CDR1 SGHVS, CDR2 FNYEAQ. The CDR3 consists of 12 residues. CDR3 loop: CASSLWGNEQFF. The CDR3 DNA reads TGTGCCAGCAGCTTGTGGGGGAATGAGCAGTTCTTC.

This clonotype has a count of ten or more. V and J are TRBV18 and TRBJ1-1; no definite D call. Germline V gene sequence: CDR1 KGHSH, CDR2 LQKENI. The CDR3 is made up of 13 amino acids. V was clipped by 2 bases and J by 5 bases, with 9 bases between them. The CDR3 region is CASSPGSGTEAFF. Written as DNA, the CDR3 is TGTGCCAGCTCACCAGGGTCTGGAACTGAAGCTTTCTTT. Using reference TRBV18 and TRBJ1-1 for the parts outside the CDR3, the full variable domain is NAGVMQNPRHLVRRRGQEARLRCSPMKGHSHVYWYRQLPEEGLKFMVYLQKENIIDESGMPKERFSAEFPKEGPSILRIQQVVRGDSAAYFCASSPGSGTEAFFGQGTRLTVV.

There are a few counts of this clonotype. This rearrangement joins TRBV24-1 to TRBJ2-5, with D unclear. Germline values: CDR1 KGHDR, CDR2 SFDVKD. This CDR3 is built from 15 residues. V lost 2 bases and J 1 base, leaving 10 bases between the germline ends. CDR3 sequence: CATSDWRRSQETQYF. The CDR3, as DNA: TGTGCCACCAGTGATTGGAGACGGAGCCAAGAGACCCAGTACTTC.

This clonotype was picked up many times. The chain employs TRBV5-1 and TRBJ2-1; the match to TRBD1 covers 7 bases. This CDR3 is built from 13 residues. CDR1 is SGHRS, CDR2 YFSETQ, per germline. The V segment lost 6 bases and the J segment 12 bases; nucleotides outside the gene matches: 12. CDR3 DNA: TGCGCCAGCACGAGACAGGGTACCTATGGGCAGTTCTTC. This translates into CASTRQGTYGQFF.

The V gene is TRBV5-1, the J gene TRBJ1-2; perhaps TRBD1 as D (6 bases). V dropped 4 bases and J dropped 5 bases, with 12 bases sitting between them. Germline values: CDR1 SGHRS, CDR2 YFSETQ. This CDR3 contains 13 residues. CDR3 protein: CASSPRGAYGYTF. In DNA form, the CDR3 reads TGCGCCAGCAGCCCCAGGGGAGCGTATGGCTACACCTTC.

This clonotype appeared a few times. This chain connects TRBV27 to TRBJ2-7; TRBD2 aligns across 7 bases. The CDR3 runs 16 residues. Germline V gives CDR1 MNHEY, CDR2 SMNVEV (reference sequence). J lost 0 bases, V lost 0 bases, and 5 bases had no gene match. For the CDR3, the DNA is TGTGCCAGCAGTTTATCGTCCCTAGCGGCCTCCTACGAGCAGTACTTC. This sequence encodes CASSLSSLAASYEQYF.

The V and J genes are TRBV5-1 and TRBJ2-7; D gene unclear. The CDR3 runs 12 residues. CDR1 and CDR2 (germline): SGHRS, YFSETQ. With 4 bases removed from V and 3 bases from J, the gap between germline ends came to 8 bases. CDR3 residues: CASSPSDYEQYF. CDR3 nucleotides: TGCGCCAGCAGCCCGTCAGACTACGAGCAGTACTTC.

V is TRBV6-2 or TRBV6-3 and J is TRBJ1-5; 7 bases agree with TRBD1. The CDR3 consists of 15 residues. Germline loops: CDR1 MNHEY, CDR2 SVGEGT. With V trimmed by 6 bases and J by 6 bases, 11 bases remained unmatched. As DNA, the CDR3 is TGTGCCAGCAGCATGGACAGGACCCCTAGTCAGCCCCAGCATTTT. Amino acids: CASSMDRTPSQPQHF.

This clonotype occurred a few times. V usage is TRBV19 and J usage is TRBJ2-6, with no clear D. The germline V gene encodes CDR1 LNHDA and CDR2 SQIVND (reference sequence). Trimming left V 3 bases short and J 0 bases short, with 9 bases between. This CDR3 comprises 16 residues. CDR3 sequence (DNA): TGTGCCAGTAGTATTGGGGAAGGCTCTGGGGCCAACGTCCTGACTTTC. This sequence encodes CASSIGEGSGANVLTF.